The 20 T cell receptor beta chains below were found in one sample sequenced in a study of T cells in Graves' hyperthyroidism and ophthalmopathy. There were TCR beta CDR3 regions amplified from RNA transcripts. HTBI primers were used for first-round RT-PCR of the TCR CDR3. TCRdb itself ran the multiplex PCR reads through MiXCR, one entry per CDR3 protein. The data show about 350,000 distinct CDR3 sequences, with more than 11% seen just once and approximately 23% held by the top ten. Sequencing input: blood. Receptors originate from a woman younger than 45 with Graves' hyperthyroidism.

This clonotype turned up a few times. The rearrangement joins TRBV20-1 to TRBJ2-7; TRBD1 agrees at 7 bases. Trimming at V came to 1 base and at J to 4 bases, leaving 4 bases not matched to a gene. This CDR3 comprises 13 residues. The germline CDR1 and CDR2 sequences are DFQATT and SNEGSKA (reference sequence). The CDR3 loop is CSARGTGLYEQYF. The DNA of the CDR3 is TGCAGTGCTAGAGGGACAGGACTGTACGAGCAGTACTTC.

The V call is TRBV7-9, the J call TRBJ2-7; no clear D. This CDR3 spans 18 amino acids. Between the trimmed V and J ends, which lost 5 bases and 1 base, there was a span of 24 bases. The V gene's germline CDR1 is SEHNR and CDR2 FQNEAQ (reference sequence). The CDR3 DNA sequence: TGTGCCAGCAGCCCTTCTATGAATGTCCGGGCGGCGTCCTACGAGCAGTACTTC. This sequence encodes CASSPSMNVRAASYEQYF.

This clonotype has a handful of counts. The chain uses TRBV28 and TRBJ1-5; unclear D gene. The CDR3 spans 16 residues. V shed 7 bases and J shed 1 base, with 17 bases lying between them. The germline V gene has CDR1 MDHEN and CDR2 SYDVKM. This CDR3 reads CASTVSRTRSNQPQHF. The CDR3, as DNA: TGTGCCAGCACTGTATCCAGAACAAGGAGCAATCAGCCCCAGCATTTT. Using reference TRBV28 and TRBJ1-5 for the parts outside the CDR3, the full variable domain is DVKVTQSSRYLVKRTGEKVFLECVQDMDHENMFWYRQDPGLGLRLIYFSYDVKMKEKGDIPEGYSVSREKKERFSLILESASTNQTSMYLCASTVSRTRSNQPQHFGDGTRLSIL.

The rearrangement joins TRBV24-1 to TRBJ2-7, with a tentative D call TRBD2 (6 bases). This CDR3 has 14 amino acids. The V gene's germline CDR1 is KGHDR and CDR2 SFDVKD. V gave up 2 bases and J gave up 5 bases, with 12 bases separating them. CDR3 sequence (DNA): TGTGCCACCAGTGATTCCTCTAGCGTCGACGAGCAGTACTTC. Translation: CATSDSSSVDEQYF.

This clonotype has just a few counts. This chain connects TRBV6-2 or TRBV6-3 to TRBJ2-3; no clear D. V was shortened by 5 bases and J by 4 bases, with 19 bases between the two germline ends. The CDR3 consists of 16 residues. Germline CDR1 MNHEY, CDR2 SVGEGT. The CDR3, as DNA: TGTGCCAGCAGTCTCTGGACCTTGACCCTTCCAGATACGCAGTATTTT. As protein: CASSLWTLTLPDTQYF.

The chain recombines TRBV4-1 with TRBJ2-1; 9 bases line up with TRBD2. The germline gives CDR1 MGHRA, CDR2 YSYEKL. This CDR3 region has 17 residues. V was pared by 0 bases and J by 6 bases, with 9 bases of the junction left unmatched. CDR3 bases: TGCGCCAGCAGCCAAGATGATCGGGCGGGAGGGTTCAATGAGCAGTTCTTC. Protein sequence: CASSQDDRAGGFNEQFF.

This clonotype was detected ten times or more. The chain couples TRBV11-3 to TRBJ2-4; 13 bases are shared with TRBD2. V dropped 5 bases and J dropped 1; count of bases not matched to a gene: 11. The CDR3 runs to 19 residues. Germline V gene data show CDR1 as SGHNT and CDR2 as YENEEA. The CDR3: CASSPRTSGRPRAKNIQYF. The CDR3, as DNA: TGTGCCAGCAGCCCTAGGACTAGCGGGAGACCTCGGGCCAAAAACATTCAGTACTTC.

This clonotype occurred many times. The V and J genes are TRBV28 and TRBJ2-1; perhaps TRBD1 as D (6 bases). V was cut by 3 bases and J by 7 bases, with 22 bases left in between. The germline V gene has CDR1 MDHEN and CDR2 SYDVKM. This CDR3 has 17 amino acids. CDR3 in DNA: TGTGCCAGCAGTTTCCTAGGACAGAGTCTCATGGGGAATGAGCAGTTCTTC. It is translated as CASSFLGQSLMGNEQFF. Full variable domain (outside the CDR3, taken from reference TRBV28 and TRBJ2-1): DVKVTQSSRYLVKRTGEKVFLECVQDMDHENMFWYRQDPGLGLRLIYFSYDVKMKEKGDIPEGYSVSREKKERFSLILESASTNQTSMYLCASSFLGQSLMGNEQFFGPGTRLTVL.

The sample holds a few counts of this clonotype. The chain carries TRBV28 and TRBJ2-7; D perhaps matches TRBD2 (6 bases). Germline V gene sequence: CDR1 MDHEN, CDR2 SYDVKM. The CDR3 covers 16 residues. Trimming pared 5 bases from V and 3 bases from J, leaving 20 bases between. The CDR3 coding sequence is TGTGCCAGCAGTCCGTCGGGGGTGGGGTTGGTCTACGAGCAGTACTTC. Protein: CASSPSGVGLVYEQYF.

Ten or more counts support this clonotype. The rearrangement joins TRBV12-3 or TRBV12-4 to TRBJ2-3; 8 nucleotides line up with TRBD1. This CDR3 is built from 16 residues. V lost 6 bases, J lost 1 base, and 9 bases stayed unmatched. CDR3 amino acids: CASSPDRGLGTDTQYF. CDR3 DNA: TGTGCCAGCAGCCCCGACAGGGGACTGGGCACAGATACGCAGTATTTT.

The genes are TRBV30 and TRBJ2-7; D is uncertain. V was pared by 1 base and J by 1 base, with 20 bases between. The CDR3 consists of 17 residues. CDR1 is GTSNPN and CDR2 is SVGIG in the germline V gene (reference sequence). CDR3 in amino acids: CAWSGSVRSTKSYEQYF. The CDR3 DNA reads TGTGCCTGGAGTGGGAGTGTACGGAGTACGAAATCCTACGAGCAGTACTTC.

A remark on this clonotype: A much larger clone differs by one base, so this may be a read error. This sequence joins TRBV27 and TRBJ1-5; no definite D call. Trimming pared 10 bases from V and 3 bases from J, leaving 22 bases between. CDR3 length equals 16 residues. CDR1 is MNHEY and CDR2 is SMNVEV in the germline V gene (reference sequence). The CDR3 is CATRAWAHWDNQPQHF. The DNA for the CDR3 is TGTGCCACTCGCGCATGGGCCCATTGGGACAATCAGCCCCAGCATTTT.

The rearrangement uses TRBV5-1 and TRBJ2-3, with D hard to call. Germline assignment: CDR1 SGHRS and CDR2 YFSETQ. The CDR3 is 15 amino acids. The germline V and J ends were trimmed by 2 bases and 5 bases, with 15 bases remaining between them. The CDR3 reads CASSFTEPRGDTQYF. DNA for the CDR3: TGCGCCAGCAGCTTCACCGAGCCTCGTGGAGATACGCAGTATTTT.

This clonotype was seen repeatedly, ten times or more. The V call is TRBV28, the J call TRBJ2-4, with 7 positions matching TRBD2. This CDR3 contains 12 residues. CDR1 and CDR2 (germline): MDHEN, SYDVKM. The trim removed 7 bases at V and 6 bases at J, leaving 3 bases unmatched. The CDR3 spells CASNGGVNIQYF. The CDR3 bases are TGTGCCAGCAATGGGGGGGTAAACATTCAGTACTTC.

This chain connects TRBV12-3 or TRBV12-4 to TRBJ2-1, with 7 nucleotides matching TRBD2. Unmatched junction bases numbered 13, after V lost 5 bases and J lost 9 bases. The CDR3 sequence is 15 residues long. The CDR3 coding sequence is TGTGCCAGCAGTCCGGCACTAGCGTCGGGGGGTGAGCAGTTCTTC. Encoded protein: CASSPALASGGEQFF.

In regard to this clonotype: A much bigger clone sits one base away, suggesting this may be a read error. The chain recombines TRBV7-2 with TRBJ1-1; TRBD1 agrees at 9 bases. The CDR3 totals 14 residues. V lost 5 bases, J lost 6 bases, and 7 bases stayed unmatched. Germline V gives CDR1 SGHTA, CDR2 FQGNSA. The CDR3 loop is CASSLRQGGAEAFF. The CDR3 DNA sequence: TGTGCCAGCAGCCTTAGACAGGGGGGCGCTGAAGCTTTCTTT.

This clonotype showed up just a few times. The V and J genes are TRBV28 and TRBJ2-7; 8 bases line up with TRBD1. Germline V CDR1 and CDR2: MDHEN, SYDVKM. J was trimmed by 2 bases and V by 7 bases; bases with no gene match: 13. This CDR3 has 16 residues. The CDR3: CASNPTGRGQAYEQYF. Here the CDR3 DNA reads TGTGCCAGCAATCCGACGGGTAGGGGACAGGCCTACGAGCAGTACTTC. The full variable domain, in which reference TRBV28 and TRBJ2-7 provide the parts outside the CDR3, is DVKVTQSSRYLVKRTGEKVFLECVQDMDHENMFWYRQDPGLGLRLIYFSYDVKMKEKGDIPEGYSVSREKKERFSLILESASTNQTSMYLCASNPTGRGQAYEQYFGPGTRLTVT.

The chain carries TRBV20-1 and TRBJ2-1; 7 nucleotides align to TRBD2. The V gene's germline CDR1 is DFQATT and CDR2 SNEGSKA (reference sequence). V was clipped by 0 bases and J by 7 bases; unmatched bases: 9. The CDR3 is 15 residues long. CDR3 nucleotides: TGCAGTGCTAGAGATTGGCGGGAGATAGTGAATGAGCAGTTCTTC. This codes for CSARDWREIVNEQFF.

At least ten counts were recorded for this clonotype. The chain employs TRBV19 and TRBJ1-1; D may be TRBD1 (6 bases). Trimming stripped 5 bases from V and 2 bases from J, with 12 bases between. The CDR3 contains 14 residues. The germline gives CDR1 LNHDA, CDR2 SQIVND (reference sequence). The CDR3 DNA sequence: TGTGCCAGTAGTCCCACAGGGATTAACACTGAAGCTTTCTTT. It is translated as CASSPTGINTEAFF.

This chain joins TRBV30 and TRBJ2-7, with D possibly being TRBD1 (6 bases). The germline CDR1 and CDR2 sequences are GTSNPN and SVGIG (reference sequence). CDR3 length equals 11 residues. Deletions cut 5 bases from V and 6 bases from J, with 11 bases between. The CDR3 region is CAWQRGGEQYF. In DNA, the CDR3 is TGTGCCTGGCAGAGAGGGGGCGAGCAGTACTTC.